This entry is about one T cell receptor beta chain. Libraries were prepared by immunoSEQ multiplex PCR; TCRdb keeps only in-frame clonotypes and omits some of them. The table has 2,500,000 or so clones, approximately 93% seen once; the top ten hold 0.36%. The sample is drawn from a study of shared clonotypes between healthy human individuals. V was trimmed by 5 bases and J by 1 base, leaving 6 bases between them. Germline V gene data show CDR1 as SGHAT and CDR2 as FQNNGV. This CDR3 region has 14 residues. The rearrangement joins TRBV11-2 to TRBJ2-6; D unclear. Sequencing was performed on naive CD4+ T cells from PBMCs. The sample's subset: CD45RA+ positively selected. The TCR sequence derives from a young man in good health. Some clones in this sample may be carry-over from other donors' samples. The CDR3 DNA is TGTGCCAGCAGCCCCCCATCTGGGGCCAACGTCCTGACTTTC. Translation: CASSPPSGANVLTF.